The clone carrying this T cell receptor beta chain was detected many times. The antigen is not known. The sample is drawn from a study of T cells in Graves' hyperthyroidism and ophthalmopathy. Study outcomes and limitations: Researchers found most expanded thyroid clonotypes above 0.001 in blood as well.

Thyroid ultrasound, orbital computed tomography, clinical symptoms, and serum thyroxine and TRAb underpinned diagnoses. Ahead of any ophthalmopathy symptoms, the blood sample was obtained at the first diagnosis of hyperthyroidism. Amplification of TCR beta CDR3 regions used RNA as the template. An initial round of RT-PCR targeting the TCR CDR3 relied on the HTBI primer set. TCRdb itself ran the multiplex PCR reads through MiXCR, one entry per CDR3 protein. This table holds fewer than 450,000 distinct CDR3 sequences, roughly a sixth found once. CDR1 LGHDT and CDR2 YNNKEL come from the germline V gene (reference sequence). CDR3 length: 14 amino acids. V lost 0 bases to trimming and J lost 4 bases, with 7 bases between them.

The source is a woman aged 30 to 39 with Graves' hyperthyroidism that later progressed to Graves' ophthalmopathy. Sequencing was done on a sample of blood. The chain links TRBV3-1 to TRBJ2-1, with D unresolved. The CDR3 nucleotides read TGTGCCAGCAGCCAAGATGCAGTGTACAATGAGCAGTTCTTC. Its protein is CASSQDAVYNEQFF.